This T cell receptor beta chain originates from a study of beta chain features in type 1 diabetes. Study conclusions and caveats: Patients' naive, central memory and Treg TCRB repertoires seemed closer to one another than those of healthy donors. Patients with type 1 diabetes showed fewer VDJ junction insertions and more deletions.

A word on this clone: The antigen is undetermined.

The isolated RNA, all of it, was reverse transcribed, so expressed TCRB transcripts were what got sequenced. TCRdb's table, derived via immunoSEQ multiplex PCR, lists solely in-frame clones and lacks some. The table has about 150,000 clones, 8% to 13% seen once; the top ten hold approximately 1.3%. The CDR3 loop spans 13 amino acids. Germline V gives CDR1 SSHAT, CDR2 FNYEAQ (reference sequence). V gave up 3 bases and J gave up 5 bases; unmatched junction bases: 3. This TCR derives from a young man in good health. Sequenced material: naive CD4+ T cells from blood. The chain couples TRBV7-7 to TRBJ2-7; 8 positions agree with TRBD1. The CDR3 protein is CASSFAGGDEQYF. DNA for the CDR3: TGTGCCAGCAGCTTTGCAGGGGGCGACGAGCAGTACTTC. The complete variable domain, with remaining parts taken from reference TRBV7-7 and TRBJ2-7, reads GAGVSQSPRYKVTKRGQDVTLRCDPISSHATLYWYQQALGQGPEFLTYFNYEAQPDKSGLPSDRFSAERPEGSISTLTIQRTEQRDSAMYRCASSFAGGDEQYFGPGTRLTVT.